A single sample is the source of the 5 T cell receptor beta chains below, sequenced in a study of T-cell memory formation after mild COVID-19. MiXCR was run by TCRdb on the 5' RACE reads, yielding one entry per CDR3 protein. The data hold about 350,000 distinct CDR3 sequences, with approximately 13% observed a single time. Specimen: PBMCs or a T cell subset sorted from them (not recorded which). Receptors were obtained from a man in his late teens or twenties who had mild COVID-19 (a few samples of this study predate the infection). Cell type and time point are not known.

This clonotype was detected a few times. V is TRBV5-1 and J is TRBJ2-3, with D perhaps given as TRBD1 or TRBD2 (6 bases each). The CDR3 sequence is 15 residues long. The germline V gene has CDR1 SGHRS and CDR2 YFSETQ. V was cut by 0 bases and J by 2 bases, with 10 bases left in between. This CDR3 reads CASSLVGGHTDTQYF. The CDR3, as DNA: TGCGCCAGCAGCTTGGTCGGGGGCCACACAGATACGCAGTATTTT.

The chain is built from TRBV7-9 and TRBJ1-2, with no clear D. The length of the CDR3 is 15 residues. The germline V gene encodes CDR1 SEHNR and CDR2 FQNEAQ (reference sequence). V lost 1 base to trimming and J lost 2 bases, with 11 bases between them. CDR3 coding DNA: TGTGCCAGCAGCTTAGGTCAGGCATTAAACTATGGCTACACCTTC. This encodes CASSLGQALNYGYTF.

This clonotype was seen many times. This chain joins TRBV9 and TRBJ2-7; D possibly uses TRBD1 or TRBD2 (5 bases each). Germline CDR1 SGDLS, CDR2 YYNGEE. Trimming pared 3 bases from V and 6 bases from J, leaving 16 bases between. The CDR3 runs 14 residues. For the CDR3, the DNA is TGTGCCAGCAGCGGAACCGGATGGGGGTCCGAGCAGTACTTC. The encoded protein is CASSGTGWGSEQYF.

Regarding this clonotype: Mismatch with germline at one junction end may stem from a read error. The V and J genes are TRBV27 and TRBJ2-7; D not resolved. Germline loops: CDR1 MNHEY, CDR2 SMNVEV (reference sequence). This CDR3 is 13 amino acids long. The CDR3 region is CASSLSGPYEQHF. The CDR3 region has the DNA TGTGCCAGCAGTTTATCCGGGCCCTACGAGCAGCACTTC.

The chain carries TRBV27 and TRBJ2-1, with 10 bases aligning to TRBD1. V was pared by 7 bases and J by 9 bases, with 9 bases of the junction left unmatched. The CDR3 length is 14 residues. Per germline, CDR1 MNHEY and CDR2 SMNVEV (reference sequence). CDR3 region: CASNSRDRGFEQFF. DNA for the CDR3: TGTGCCAGCAACAGCCGGGACAGGGGATTTGAGCAGTTCTTC.